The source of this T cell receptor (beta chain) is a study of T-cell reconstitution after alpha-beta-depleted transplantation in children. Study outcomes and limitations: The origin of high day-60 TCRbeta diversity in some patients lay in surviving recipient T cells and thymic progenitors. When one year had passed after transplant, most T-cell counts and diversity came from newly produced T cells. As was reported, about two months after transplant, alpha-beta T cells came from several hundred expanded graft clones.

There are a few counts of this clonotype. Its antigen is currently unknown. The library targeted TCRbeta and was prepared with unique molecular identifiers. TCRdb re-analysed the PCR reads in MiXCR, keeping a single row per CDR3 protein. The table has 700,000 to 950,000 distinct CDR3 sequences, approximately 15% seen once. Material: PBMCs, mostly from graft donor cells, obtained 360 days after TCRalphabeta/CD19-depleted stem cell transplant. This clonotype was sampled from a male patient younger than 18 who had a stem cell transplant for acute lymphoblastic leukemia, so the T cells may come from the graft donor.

The CDR3: CAARLASNNEQFF. CDR3 DNA sequence: TGTGCCGCGAGACTAGCGTCTAACAATGAGCAGTTCTTC. The J gene is TRBJ2-1, the V gene TRBV27, with 8 bases fitting TRBD2. The CDR3 totals 13 residues. After removal of 11 bases from V and 5 bases from J, the junction contained 8 bases not matched to a gene. In germline, CDR1 is MNHEY, CDR2 SMNVEV (reference sequence).